This T cell receptor (beta chain) appears in the sequencing data of a study of T cells in Graves' hyperthyroidism and ophthalmopathy. Germline CDR1 is SGHDN and CDR2 is FVKESK. This CDR3 spans 14 amino acids. Trimming removed 1 base from V and 7 bases from J, with 10 bases in between. This clonotype was seen repeatedly, ten times or more. Not enrolled were patients with uncontrolled infection, other autoimmune disease, pregnancy or lactation. Amplification yielded TCR beta CDR3 regions, with RNA transcripts as the source. HTBI primers drove first-round RT-PCR of the TCR CDR3. TCRdb reanalysed the multiplex PCR reads using MiXCR and keeps one entry per CDR3 protein. The top ten clones hold about 20% of a sample with about 160,000 distinct CDR3 sequences, around 8.9% of them seen once.

Sample: blood. This TCR came from a young woman with Graves' hyperthyroidism that later progressed to Graves' ophthalmopathy. This chain uses TRBV14 with TRBJ2-2; D may be TRBD2 (6 bases). This CDR3 is CASSQVRGGGELFF. In DNA form, the CDR3 reads TGTGCCAGCAGCCAAGTACGGGGAGGCGGGGAGCTGTTTTTT.